Here is one T cell receptor beta chain with its context. Its antigen is not identified. The authors reverse transcribed roughly 0.5 to 1 ug RNA with random hexamers. TCRdb processed the immunoSEQ multiplex PCR reads anew with MiXCR; each CDR3 protein has one entry. This sample yields around 140,000 distinct CDR3 sequences, of which around 86% are seen a single time; roughly 0.5% belongs to the top ten. This sample was taken from a study of CD8 T cells in Susac syndrome. Findings and caveats of the study: The authors acknowledged that their TCR sequencing and HLA analysis involved a relatively small number of individuals.

TCR beta sequencing covered blood CD8+ and CD4+ T cells. Relapsing-remitting disease, either stable or active, was present in the multiple sclerosis controls, who were treatment-naive patients. This TCR was recovered from a human donor with multiple sclerosis. The specimen sequenced was CD8+ T cells from PBMCs.

The CDR3, as DNA: TGTGCCAGCAGTCCTCACATCAGCGGCGTAGGGCATTTT. Encoded protein: CASSPHISGVGHF. The rearrangement links TRBV12-3 or TRBV12-4 to TRBJ1-5; D remains unclear. This CDR3 spans 13 amino acids. The V and J ends lost 5 bases and 15 bases respectively, with 20 bases between them.